This T cell receptor (beta chain) was captured in a study of cytomegalovirus exposure and HLA in healthy donors. Germline V gene sequence: CDR1 LNHDA, CDR2 SQIVND (reference sequence). There are 15 residues in the CDR3. The J segment lost 6 bases and the V segment lost 4 bases, leaving 8 bases of the junction unmatched. The PCR ran on 60 Vbeta and 13 Jbeta primers. Generated by immunoSEQ multiplex PCR, the TCRdb table keeps only in-frame clones and is missing some. The sample has some 120,000 clones, 80% to 85% seen once; the top ten hold around 4.2%. The source material was PBMCs. The chain recombines TRBV19 with TRBJ2-2; 7 bases map to TRBD2. This receptor was obtained from a woman aged 25-40 years in good health and CMV-seronegative. The CDR3 nucleotides read TGTGCCAGTAGTACGACTAGCCCCCTCCCCGGGGAGCTGTTTTTT. It translates to CASSTTSPLPGELFF.